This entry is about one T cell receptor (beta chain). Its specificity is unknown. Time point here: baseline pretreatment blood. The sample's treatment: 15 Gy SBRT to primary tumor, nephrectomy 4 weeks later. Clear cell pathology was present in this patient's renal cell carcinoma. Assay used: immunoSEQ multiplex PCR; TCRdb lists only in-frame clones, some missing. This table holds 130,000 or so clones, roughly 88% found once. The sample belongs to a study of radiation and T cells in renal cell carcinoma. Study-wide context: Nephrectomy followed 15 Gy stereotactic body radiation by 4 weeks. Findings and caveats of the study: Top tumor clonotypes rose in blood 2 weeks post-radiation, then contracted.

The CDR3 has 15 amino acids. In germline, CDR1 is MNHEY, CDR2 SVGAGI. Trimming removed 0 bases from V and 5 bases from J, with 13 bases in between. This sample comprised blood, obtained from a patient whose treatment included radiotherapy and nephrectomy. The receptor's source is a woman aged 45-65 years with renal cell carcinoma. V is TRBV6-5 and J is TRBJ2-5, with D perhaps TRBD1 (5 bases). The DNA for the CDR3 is TGTGCCAGCAGTTACTCAATATCCAGGGCGGAGACCCAGTACTTC. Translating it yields CASSYSISRAETQYF.